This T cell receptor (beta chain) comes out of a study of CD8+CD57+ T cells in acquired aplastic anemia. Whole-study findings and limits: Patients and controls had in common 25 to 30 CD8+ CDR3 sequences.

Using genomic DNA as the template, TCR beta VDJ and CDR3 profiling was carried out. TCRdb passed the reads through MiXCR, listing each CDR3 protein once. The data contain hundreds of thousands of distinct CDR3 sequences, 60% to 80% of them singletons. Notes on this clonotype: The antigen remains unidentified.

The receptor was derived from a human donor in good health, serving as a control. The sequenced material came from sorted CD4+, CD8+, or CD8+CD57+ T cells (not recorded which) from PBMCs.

The CDR3 nucleotides are TGTGCCAGCAGCGTGGCTAGCCGGGGGGGTCAACAGACCCAGTACTTC. Translated, it gives CASSVASRGGQQTQYF. The chain carries TRBV7-9 and TRBJ2-5; the match to TRBD2 covers 8 bases. This CDR3 is built from 16 residues. Trimming took 5 bases from V and 6 from J; bases not matched to a gene: 14. Per germline, CDR1 SEHNR and CDR2 FQNEAQ (reference sequence).